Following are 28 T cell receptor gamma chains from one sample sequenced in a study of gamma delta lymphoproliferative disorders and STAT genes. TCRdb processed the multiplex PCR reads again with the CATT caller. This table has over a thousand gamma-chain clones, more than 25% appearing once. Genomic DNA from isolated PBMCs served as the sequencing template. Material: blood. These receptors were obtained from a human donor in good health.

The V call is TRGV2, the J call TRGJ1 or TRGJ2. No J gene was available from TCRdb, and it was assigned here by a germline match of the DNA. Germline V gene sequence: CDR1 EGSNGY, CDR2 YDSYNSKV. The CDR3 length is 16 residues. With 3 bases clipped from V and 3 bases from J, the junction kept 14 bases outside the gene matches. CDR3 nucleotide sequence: TGTGCCACCTGGGACAGTCGACCAAACCCTTATTATAAGAAACTCTTT. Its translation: CATWDSRPNPYYKKLF.

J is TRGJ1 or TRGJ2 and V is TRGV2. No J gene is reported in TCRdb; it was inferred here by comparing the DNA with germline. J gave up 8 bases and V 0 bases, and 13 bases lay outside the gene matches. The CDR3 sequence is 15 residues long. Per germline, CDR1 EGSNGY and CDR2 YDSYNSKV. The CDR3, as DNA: TGTGCCACCTGGGACGGGCCTTCCACTCCCGATAAGAAACTCTTT. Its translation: CATWDGPSTPDKKLF.

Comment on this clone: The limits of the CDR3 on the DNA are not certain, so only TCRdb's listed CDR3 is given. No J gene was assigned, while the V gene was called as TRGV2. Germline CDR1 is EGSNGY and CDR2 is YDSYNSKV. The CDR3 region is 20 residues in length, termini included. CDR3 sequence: CATWDVLFVVRNSLAVEQHF.

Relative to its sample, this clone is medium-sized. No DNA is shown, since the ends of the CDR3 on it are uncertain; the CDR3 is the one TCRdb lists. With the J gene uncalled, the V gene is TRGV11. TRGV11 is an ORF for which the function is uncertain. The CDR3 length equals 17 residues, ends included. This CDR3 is CTTVPAGLGTFLYKKLF.

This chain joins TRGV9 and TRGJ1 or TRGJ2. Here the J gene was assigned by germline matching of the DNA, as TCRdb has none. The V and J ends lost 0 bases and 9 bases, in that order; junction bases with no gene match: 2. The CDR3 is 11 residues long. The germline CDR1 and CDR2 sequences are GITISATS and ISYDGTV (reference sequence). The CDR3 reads CALWEVSKKLF. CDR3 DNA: TGTGCCTTGTGGGAGGTGTCTAAGAAACTCTTT.

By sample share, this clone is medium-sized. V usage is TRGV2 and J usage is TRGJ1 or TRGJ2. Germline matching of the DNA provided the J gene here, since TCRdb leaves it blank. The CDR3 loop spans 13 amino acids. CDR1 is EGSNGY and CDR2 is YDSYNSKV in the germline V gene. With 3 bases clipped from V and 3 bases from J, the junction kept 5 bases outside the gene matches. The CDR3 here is CATWDFTYYKKLF. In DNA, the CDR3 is TGTGCCACCTGGGACTTCACTTATTATAAGAAACTCTTT.

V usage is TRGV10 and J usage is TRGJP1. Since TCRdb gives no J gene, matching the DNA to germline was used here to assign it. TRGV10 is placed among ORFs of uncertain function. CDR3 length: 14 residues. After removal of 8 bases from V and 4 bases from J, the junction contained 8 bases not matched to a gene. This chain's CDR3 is CAAWDPYTGWFKIF. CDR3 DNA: TGTGCTGCGTGGGATCCCTACACTGGTTGGTTCAAGATATTT.

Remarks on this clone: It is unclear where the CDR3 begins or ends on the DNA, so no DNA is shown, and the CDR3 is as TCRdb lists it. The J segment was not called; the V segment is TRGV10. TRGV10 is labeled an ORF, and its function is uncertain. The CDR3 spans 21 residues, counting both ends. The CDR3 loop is CAAWGGISFIIRNSLAVEQHF.

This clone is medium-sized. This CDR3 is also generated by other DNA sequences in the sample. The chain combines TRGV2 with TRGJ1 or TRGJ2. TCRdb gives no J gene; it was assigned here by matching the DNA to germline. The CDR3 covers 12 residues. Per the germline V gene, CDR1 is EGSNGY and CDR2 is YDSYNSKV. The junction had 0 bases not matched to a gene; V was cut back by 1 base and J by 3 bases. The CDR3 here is CATWDGYYKKLF. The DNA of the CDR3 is TGTGCCACCTGGGACGGTTATTATAAGAAACTCTTT.

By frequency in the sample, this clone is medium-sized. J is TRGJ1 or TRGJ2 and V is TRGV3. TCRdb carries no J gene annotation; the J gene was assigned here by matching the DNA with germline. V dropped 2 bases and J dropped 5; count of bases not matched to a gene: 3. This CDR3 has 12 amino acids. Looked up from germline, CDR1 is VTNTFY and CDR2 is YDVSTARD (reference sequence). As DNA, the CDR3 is TGTGCCACCTGGGACATTAATTATAAGAAACTCTTT. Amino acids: CATWDINYKKLF.

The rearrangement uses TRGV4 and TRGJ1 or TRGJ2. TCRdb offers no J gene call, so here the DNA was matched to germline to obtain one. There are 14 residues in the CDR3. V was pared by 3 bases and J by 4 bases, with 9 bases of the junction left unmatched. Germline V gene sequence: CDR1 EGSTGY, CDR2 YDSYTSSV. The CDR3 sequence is CATWDLAGYYKKLF. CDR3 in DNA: TGTGCCACCTGGGATCTCGCGGGGTATTATAAGAAACTCTTT.

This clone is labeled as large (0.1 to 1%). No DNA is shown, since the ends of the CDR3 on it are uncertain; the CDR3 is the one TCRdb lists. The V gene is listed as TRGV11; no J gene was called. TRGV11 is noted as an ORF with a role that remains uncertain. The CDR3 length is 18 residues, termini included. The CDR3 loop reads CTTVPAGLGNGCYYKKLF.

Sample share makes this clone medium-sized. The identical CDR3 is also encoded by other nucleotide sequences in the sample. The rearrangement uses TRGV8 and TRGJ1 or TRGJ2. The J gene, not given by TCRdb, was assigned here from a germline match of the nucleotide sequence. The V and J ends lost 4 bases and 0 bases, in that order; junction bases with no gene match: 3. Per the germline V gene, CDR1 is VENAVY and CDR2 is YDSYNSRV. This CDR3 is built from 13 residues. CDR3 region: CATWESNYYKKLF. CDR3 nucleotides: TGTGCCACCTGGGAGTCGAATTATTATAAGAAACTCTTT.

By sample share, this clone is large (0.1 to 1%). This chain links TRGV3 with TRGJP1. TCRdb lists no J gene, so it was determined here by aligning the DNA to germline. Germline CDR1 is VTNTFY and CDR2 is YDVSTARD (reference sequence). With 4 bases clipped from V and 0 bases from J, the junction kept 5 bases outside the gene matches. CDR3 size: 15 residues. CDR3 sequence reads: CATWDGHTTGWFKIF. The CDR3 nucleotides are TGTGCCACCTGGGATGGGCATACCACTGGTTGGTTCAAGATATTT.

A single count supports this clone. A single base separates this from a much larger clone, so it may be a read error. The DNA for the CDR3 is TGTGCCACCTGGGACGGGCTATCGTCATTAAAGCTCCCACAGAATTATTATAAGAAACTCTTT. As protein: CATWDGLSSLKLPQNYYKKLF. This chain uses TRGV2 with TRGJ1 or TRGJ2. As TCRdb names no J gene, one was assigned here on the basis of a DNA match to germline. Germline V gives CDR1 EGSNGY, CDR2 YDSYNSKV. After removal of 0 bases from V and 0 bases from J, the junction contained 23 bases not matched to a gene. This CDR3 spans 21 amino acids.

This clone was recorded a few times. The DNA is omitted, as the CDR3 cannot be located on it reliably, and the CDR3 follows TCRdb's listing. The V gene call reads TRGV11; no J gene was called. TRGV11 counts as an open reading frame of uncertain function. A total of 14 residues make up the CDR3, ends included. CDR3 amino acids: CTTVPAGGYYKKLF.

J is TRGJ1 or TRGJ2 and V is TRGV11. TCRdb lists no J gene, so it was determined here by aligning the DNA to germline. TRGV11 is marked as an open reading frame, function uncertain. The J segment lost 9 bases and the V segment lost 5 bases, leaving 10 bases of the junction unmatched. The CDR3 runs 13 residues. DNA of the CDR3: TGTGCCTGCTGGATTAAACGAATTATTAAGAAACTCTTT. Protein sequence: CACWIKRIIKKLF.

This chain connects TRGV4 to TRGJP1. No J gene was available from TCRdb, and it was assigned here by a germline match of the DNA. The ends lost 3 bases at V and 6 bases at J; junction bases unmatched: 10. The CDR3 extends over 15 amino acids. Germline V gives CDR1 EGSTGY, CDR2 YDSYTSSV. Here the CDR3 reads CATWDPDKAGWFKIF. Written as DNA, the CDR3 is TGTGCCACCTGGGATCCCGATAAGGCTGGTTGGTTCAAGATATTT.

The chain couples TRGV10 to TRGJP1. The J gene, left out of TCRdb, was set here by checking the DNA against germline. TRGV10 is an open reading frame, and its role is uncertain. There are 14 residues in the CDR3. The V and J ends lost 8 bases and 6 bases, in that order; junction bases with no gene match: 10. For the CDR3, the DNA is TGTGCTGCGTGGGATAAGGTAGCTGGTTGGTTCAAGATATTT. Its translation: CAAWDKVAGWFKIF.

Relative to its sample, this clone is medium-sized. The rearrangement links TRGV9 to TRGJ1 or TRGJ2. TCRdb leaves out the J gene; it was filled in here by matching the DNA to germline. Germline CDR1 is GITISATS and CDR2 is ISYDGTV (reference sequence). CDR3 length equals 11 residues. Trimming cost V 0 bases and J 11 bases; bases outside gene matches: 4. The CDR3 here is CALWEVKQKLF. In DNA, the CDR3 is TGTGCCTTGTGGGAGGTGAAACAGAAACTCTTT.

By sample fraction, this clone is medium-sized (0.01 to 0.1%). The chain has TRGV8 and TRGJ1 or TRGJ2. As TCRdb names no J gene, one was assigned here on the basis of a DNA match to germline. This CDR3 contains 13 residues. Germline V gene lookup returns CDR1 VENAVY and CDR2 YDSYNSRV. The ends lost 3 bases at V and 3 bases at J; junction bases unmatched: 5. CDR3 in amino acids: CATWDAIYYKKLF. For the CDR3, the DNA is TGTGCCACCTGGGATGCGATTTATTATAAGAAACTCTTT.

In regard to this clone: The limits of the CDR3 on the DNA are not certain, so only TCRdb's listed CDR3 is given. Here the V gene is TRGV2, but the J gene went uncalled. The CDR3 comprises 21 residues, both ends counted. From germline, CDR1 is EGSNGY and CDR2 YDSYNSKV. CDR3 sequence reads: CATWDGPAFIIRNSLAVEQHF.

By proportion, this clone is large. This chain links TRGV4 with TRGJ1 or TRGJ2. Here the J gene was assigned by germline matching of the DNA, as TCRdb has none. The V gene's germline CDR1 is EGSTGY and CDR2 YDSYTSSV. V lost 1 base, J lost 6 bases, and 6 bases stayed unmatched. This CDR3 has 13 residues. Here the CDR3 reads CATWDGRCYKKLF. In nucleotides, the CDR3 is TGTGCCACCTGGGATGGACGGTGTTATAAGAAACTCTTT.

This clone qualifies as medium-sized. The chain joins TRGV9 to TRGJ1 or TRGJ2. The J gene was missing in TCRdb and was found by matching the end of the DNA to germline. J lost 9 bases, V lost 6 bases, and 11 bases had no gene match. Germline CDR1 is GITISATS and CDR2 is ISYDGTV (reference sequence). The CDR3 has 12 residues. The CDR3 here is CALWIEPFKKLF. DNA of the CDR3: TGTGCCTTGTGGATAGAGCCTTTTAAGAAACTCTTT.

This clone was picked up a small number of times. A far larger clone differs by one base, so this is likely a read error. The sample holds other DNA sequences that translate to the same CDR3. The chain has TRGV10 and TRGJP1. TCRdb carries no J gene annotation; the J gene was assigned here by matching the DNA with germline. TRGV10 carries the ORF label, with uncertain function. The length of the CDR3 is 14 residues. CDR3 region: CAAWENTTGWFKIF. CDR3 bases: TGCGCTGCGTGGGAAAATACCACTGGTTGGTTCAAGATATTT.

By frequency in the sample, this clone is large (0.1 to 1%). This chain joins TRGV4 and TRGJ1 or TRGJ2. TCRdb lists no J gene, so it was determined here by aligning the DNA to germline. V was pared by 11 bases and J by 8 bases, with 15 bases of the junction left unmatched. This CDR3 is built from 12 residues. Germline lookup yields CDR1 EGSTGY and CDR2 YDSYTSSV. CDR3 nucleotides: TGTGCCATCCGGCCCCCTCTTGATAAGAAACTCTTT. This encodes CAIRPPLDKKLF.

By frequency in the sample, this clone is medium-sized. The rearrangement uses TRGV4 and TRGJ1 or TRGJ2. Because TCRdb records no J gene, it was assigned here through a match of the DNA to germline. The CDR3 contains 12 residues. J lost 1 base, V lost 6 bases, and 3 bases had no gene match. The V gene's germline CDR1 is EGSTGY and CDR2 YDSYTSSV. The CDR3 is CATWTNYYKKLF. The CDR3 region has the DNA TGTGCCACCTGGACCAATTATTATAAGAAACTCTTT.

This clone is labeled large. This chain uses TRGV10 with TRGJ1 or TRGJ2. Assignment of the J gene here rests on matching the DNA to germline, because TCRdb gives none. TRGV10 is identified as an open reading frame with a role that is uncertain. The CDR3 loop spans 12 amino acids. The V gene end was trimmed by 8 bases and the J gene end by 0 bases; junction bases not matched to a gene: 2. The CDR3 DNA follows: TGTGCTGCGTGGGAGAATTATTATAAGAAACTCTTT. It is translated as CAAWENYYKKLF.